Below are 25 T cell receptor beta chains sequenced from a single sample in a study of T cell responses to AZD1222 COVID-19 vaccine. Data came from immunoSEQ multiplex PCR; TCRdb stores just in-frame clones and leaves some out. The data show 90,000 to 150,000 clones, around 83% seen once. Material: peripheral blood, obtained 28 days after the second AZD1222 dose. These receptors were taken from an adult who received the AZD1222 COVID-19 vaccine.

This clone appeared a single time. The chain joins TRBV20-1 to TRBJ1-1; a possible D gene is TRBD1 (5 bases). The CDR3 has 11 residues. Germline CDR1 reads DFQATT; CDR2 reads SNEGSKA (reference sequence). The CDR3 sequence is CTNEGYTEAFF. In DNA, the CDR3 is TGCACCAATGAGGGGTACACTGAAGCTTTCTTT.

This clone was seen ten or more times. This chain joins TRBV25-1 and TRBJ2-1; the match to TRBD1 covers 8 bases. V dropped 6 bases and J dropped 9; count of bases not matched to a gene: 13. The CDR3 has 15 amino acids. The germline CDR1 and CDR2 sequences are MGHDK and SYGVNS. CDR3 DNA sequence: TGTGCCAGCAGGGCAGGGGGCGAAGGATTCAGTGAGCAGTTCTTC. Its protein is CASRAGGEGFSEQFF.

The rearrangement uses TRBV13 and TRBJ2-3; 8 nucleotides agree with TRBD2. The CDR3 loop spans 19 amino acids. Looked up from germline, CDR1 is PRHDT and CDR2 is FYEKMQ (reference sequence). J gave up 3 bases and V 6 bases, and 20 bases lay outside the gene matches. The CDR3 region is CASSQIAGGLNLRTDTQYF. For the CDR3, the DNA is TGTGCCAGCAGTCAGATCGCGGGGGGCCTGAATCTTCGGACAGATACGCAGTATTTT.

J is TRBJ2-7 and V is TRBV28; 10 bases match TRBD2. Germline V gene lookup returns CDR1 MDHEN and CDR2 SYDVKM. Trimming at V came to 6 bases and at J to 4 bases, leaving 12 bases not matched to a gene. The CDR3 runs to 16 residues. CDR3 region: CASSPETSGDQYEQYF. The DNA for the CDR3 is TGTGCCAGCAGCCCCGAAACTAGCGGGGACCAATACGAGCAGTACTTC.

CDR3 sequence (DNA): TGTGCCAGCAGTTACTCGCAGGCCCAGAACACTGAAGCTTTCTTT. Encoded protein: CASSYSQAQNTEAFF. The chain links TRBV6-5 to TRBJ1-1; D not certain. Germline-derived CDR1 and CDR2 are MNHEY and SVGAGI. Trimming stripped 0 bases from V and 1 base from J, with 9 bases between. This CDR3 contains 15 residues.

The chain carries TRBV7-2 and TRBJ2-7; D unclear. CDR1 SGHTA and CDR2 FQGNSA come from the germline V gene. This CDR3 spans 13 amino acids. With 0 bases removed from V and 6 bases from J, the gap between germline ends came to 9 bases. CDR3 in DNA: TGTGCCAGCAGCTTAGCCGAGCCCGGCGAGCAGTACTTC. This translates into CASSLAEPGEQYF.

In its sample, this clone was seen a few times. The rearrangement joins TRBV19 to TRBJ1-1, with unresolved D. The germline CDR1 and CDR2 sequences are LNHDA and SQIVND (reference sequence). The CDR3 contains 15 residues. Trimming left V 7 bases short and J 0 bases short, with 15 bases between. Here the CDR3 reads CASIRAGRLNTEAFF. CDR3 in DNA: TGTGCCAGTATAAGGGCGGGCAGACTGAACACTGAAGCTTTCTTT.

Only one count was recorded for this clone. The rearrangement links TRBV18 to TRBJ1-4; TRBD1 matches 7 bases. Germline-derived CDR1 and CDR2 are KGHSH and LQKENI. The CDR3 is 15 amino acids. J lost 4 bases, V lost 2 bases, and 4 bases had no gene match. Here the CDR3 reads CASSPIQGFNEKLFF. In nucleotides, the CDR3 is TGTGCCAGCTCACCAATACAGGGGTTTAATGAAAAACTGTTTTTT.

This chain joins TRBV5-1 and TRBJ2-1; D gene uncertain. Germline CDR1 reads SGHRS; CDR2 reads YFSETQ. V was clipped by 4 bases and J by 9 bases, with 17 bases between them. This CDR3 is built from 14 residues. As DNA, the CDR3 is TGCGCCAGCAGCCCCCCGGAACGAGGTAGTGAGCAGTTCTTC. It encodes CASSPPERGSEQFF.

CDR3 nucleotide sequence: TGTGCCAGCAGCTTGTTCAAGTTGGCGGGGATTGGGCACGAGCAGTACTTC. Protein: CASSLFKLAGIGHEQYF. The chain uses TRBV5-6 and TRBJ2-7; the D gene is possibly TRBD2 (6 bases). Per the germline V gene, CDR1 is SGHDT and CDR2 is YYEEEE. There are 17 residues in the CDR3. The germline V and J ends were trimmed by 1 base and 5 bases, with 22 bases remaining between them.

V and J are TRBV3-1 (or the pseudogene TRBV3-2) and TRBJ2-1, with TRBD2 matching 12 bases. Germline V CDR1 and CDR2: LGHDT, YNNKEL (reference sequence). This CDR3 spans 15 amino acids. J was trimmed by 7 bases and V by 1 base; bases with no gene match: 2. The CDR3 DNA reads as TGTGCCAGCAGCCAAGCTAGCGGGGGGGCGAATGAGCAGTTCTTC. As protein: CASSQASGGANEQFF.

This chain joins TRBV9 and TRBJ1-3, with D unresolved. This CDR3 contains 14 residues. Germline CDR1 is SGDLS and CDR2 is YYNGEE. The ends were cut back, 0 bases at V and 2 bases at J, with 6 bases in the middle. The CDR3 DNA reads TGTGCCAGCAGCGTAGCCACAGCTGGAAACACCATATATTTT. Translation: CASSVATAGNTIYF.

In its sample, this clone was seen a few times. The chain joins TRBV5-1 to TRBJ2-7; D may match TRBD1 or TRBD2 (6 bases each). Germline CDR1 SGHRS, CDR2 YFSETQ. The V end was cut by 4 bases, the J end by 4 bases, with 12 bases between. The CDR3 contains 13 residues. The CDR3 protein is CASSTGALYEQYF. DNA for the CDR3: TGCGCCAGCAGCACGGGGGCACTGTACGAGCAGTACTTC.

The table lists this clone with a few counts. This sequence joins TRBV28 and TRBJ1-4; no definite D call. The germline CDR1 and CDR2 sequences are MDHEN and SYDVKM. The CDR3 runs 12 residues. V lost 5 bases to trimming and J lost 9 bases, with 10 bases between them. Written as DNA, the CDR3 is TGTGCCAGCAGTATCGACACTCAAAAACTGTTTTTT. This gives the protein CASSIDTQKLFF.

This chain's CDR3 is CASSERWANYGYTF. The CDR3, as DNA: TGTGCCAGCAGTGAAAGGTGGGCGAACTATGGCTACACCTTC. The chain carries TRBV2 and TRBJ1-2, with unresolved D. Trimming removed 2 bases from V and 2 bases from J, with 9 bases in between. Germline CDR1 SNHLY, CDR2 FYNNEI. The CDR3 sequence is 14 residues long.

The chain is built from TRBV4-2 and TRBJ2-3, with 8 bases identical to TRBD2. The CDR3 totals 12 residues. Germline CDR1 and CDR2: LGHNA and YNFKEQ. The V and J ends lost 2 bases and 14 bases, in that order; junction bases with no gene match: 6. The CDR3 DNA reads as TGTGCCAGCAGCCAACCGGGACTAGATCTGTATTTT. It translates to CASSQPGLDLYF.

This clone was observed a single time. The DNA for the CDR3 is TGTGCCATCAGTGATCAACAGACCCCCTACGAGCAGTACTTC. As protein: CAISDQQTPYEQYF. The rearrangement joins TRBV10-3 to TRBJ2-7; D is uncertain. V was clipped by 3 bases and J by 2 bases, with 11 bases between them. The germline V gene has CDR1 ENHRY and CDR2 SYGVKD. The CDR3 sequence is 14 residues long.

This chain connects TRBV30 to TRBJ2-5; a weak D match, TRBD2 (6 bases). V was cut by 3 bases and J by 1 base, with 6 bases left in between. The germline V gene encodes CDR1 GTSNPN and CDR2 SVGIG (reference sequence). There are 12 residues in the CDR3. This CDR3 reads CAWRGLQETQYF. CDR3 in DNA: TGTGCCTGGAGGGGACTCCAAGAGACCCAGTACTTC.

This clone was found a few times. The chain carries TRBV7-2 and TRBJ1-6; maybe TRBD1 (6 bases). Per the germline V gene, CDR1 is SGHTA and CDR2 is FQGNSA. V gave up 4 bases and J gave up 7 bases, with 17 bases separating them. CDR3 length: 16 amino acids. CDR3 nucleotide sequence: TGTGCCAGCAGCTCGGCTACAAGGACAGACAATTCACCCCTCCACTTT. This translates into CASSSATRTDNSPLHF.

V gene TRBV28 combines with J gene TRBJ1-4; D is unresolved. The germline V gene encodes CDR1 MDHEN and CDR2 SYDVKM. The germline V and J ends were trimmed by 5 bases and 9 bases, with 13 bases remaining between them. The CDR3 runs 13 residues. The CDR3 nucleotides are TGTGCCAGCAGTCGGTCCACGGGAAAAAAACTGTTTTTT. Translating it yields CASSRSTGKKLFF. Supplemented by reference TRBV28 and TRBJ1-4, the full variable domain reads DVKVTQSSRYLVKRTGEKVFLECVQDMDHENMFWYRQDPGLGLRLIYFSYDVKMKEKGDIPEGYSVSREKKERFSLILESASTNQTSMYLCASSRSTGKKLFFGSGTQLSVL.

This clone came up many times. The chain links TRBV11-3 to TRBJ2-5; 9 bases align to TRBD2. CDR1 is SGHNT and CDR2 is YENEEA in the germline V gene. V lost 3 bases to trimming and J lost 4 bases; unmatched junction nucleotides: 3. There are 14 residues in the CDR3. The CDR3 DNA sequence: TGTGCCAGCAGCTTTAGCGGGAGAGGAGAGACCCAGTACTTC. Translating gives CASSFSGRGETQYF.

This clone was recorded a few times. The chain has TRBV4-3 and TRBJ1-1; D remains unclear. The CDR3 sequence is 15 residues long. V was shortened by 0 bases and J by 1 base, with 9 bases between the two germline ends. Germline lookup yields CDR1 LGHNA and CDR2 YSLEER. CDR3 coding DNA: TGCGCCAGCAGCCAAGATGGTCAGGAGAACACTGAAGCTTTCTTT. Its translation is CASSQDGQENTEAFF.

This chain connects TRBV6-5 to TRBJ2-2, with D possibly matching TRBD1 (6 bases). The CDR3 is made up of 13 amino acids. Germline V lookup: CDR1 MNHEY, CDR2 SVGAGI. V lost 7 bases and J lost 1, with 7 bases in between. The CDR3 region is CASKQGNTGELFF. CDR3 nucleotides: TGTGCCAGCAAACAGGGGAACACCGGGGAGCTGTTTTTT.

The V call is TRBV19, the J call TRBJ1-1; 7 bases align to TRBD1. Unmatched junction bases numbered 7, after V lost 6 bases and J lost 0 bases. Germline CDR1 LNHDA, CDR2 SQIVND (reference sequence). This CDR3 has 15 residues. CDR3 residues: CASREGTVMNTEAFF. In DNA, the CDR3 is TGTGCCAGTAGAGAAGGGACAGTTATGAACACTGAAGCTTTCTTT.

The V gene is TRBV6-5, the J gene TRBJ1-1; 8 nucleotides align to TRBD1. V lost 0 bases and J lost 2; bases outside the gene matches: 5. The germline V gene has CDR1 MNHEY and CDR2 SVGAGI. The CDR3 totals 16 residues. The CDR3 nucleotides are TGTGCCAGCAGTTACTCGGGGACAGGCGTTAACACTGAAGCTTTCTTT. It yields the protein CASSYSGTGVNTEAFF.